A selection of T cell receptor beta chains follows, all from one sample in a study of response to subunit inactivated influenza vaccine. A single record per CDR3 protein comes from TCRdb applying MiXCR to the RT-PCR reads. The profile shows more than 600,000 distinct CDR3 sequences, about 18% of them singletons. Sequenced material: PBMCs from blood, taken roughly 5 days after vaccination. Receptor source: a man aged 45-65 years who received an inactivated influenza vaccine. CDR3s include the opening cysteine and the closing phenylalanine or tryptophan. Fields, in order: J gene, clone size, V gene, D gene, CDR3 protein, CDR3 DNA. D genes are given only for firm matches. Clone size is not always given. Where it is, it says once, few, many or a class for expanded clones.

TRBJ1-2 few TRBV4-1 NA CASSPHCGYTF TGCGCCAGCAGCCCACATTGTGGCTACACCTTC
TRBJ2-4 NA TRBV5-1 NA CASSLGGLEGHIGKNIQYF TGCGCCAGCAGCTTGGGAGGTCTAGAGGGACATATCGGCAAAAACATTCAGTACTTC
TRBJ2-7 few TRBV11-2 TRBD1 CASSSLRAGGAYEQYF TGTGCCAGCAGCTCCTTGAGGGCAGGGGGTGCCTACGAGCAGTACTTC
TRBJ2-7 few TRBV10-2 TRBD1 CASRDRVVEQYF TGCGCCAGCAGGGACAGGGTGGTCGAGCAGTACTTC
TRBJ2-7 few TRBV15 TRBD1 CATREYGTEVYEQYF TGTGCCACCCGAGAATACGGGACAGAAGTTTACGAGCAGTACTTC
TRBJ2-7 NA TRBV6-6 TRBD2 CASGERGAYEQYF TGTGCCAGCGGGGAGCGGGGGGCCTACGAGCAGTACTTC
TRBJ1-1 NA TRBV12-3/TRBV12-4 NA CAGAAEINTEAFF TGTGCAGGCGCAGCGGAAATAAACACTGAAGCTTTCTTT
TRBJ2-7 NA TRBV5-1 NA CASSPHIGSYEQYF TGCGCCAGCAGCCCCCATATAGGTAGCTACGAGCAGTACTTC
TRBJ2-3 few TRBV9 TRBD2 CASSVVAGGHLDRTYTQYF TGTGCCAGCAGCGTAGTGGCGGGGGGGCACCTCGACCGCACATATACGCAGTATTTT
TRBJ1-5 few TRBV6-1 TRBD1 CASSEQGANQPQHF TGTGCCAGCAGTGAACAGGGGGCTAATCAGCCCCAGCATTTT
TRBJ1-2 few TRBV12-3/TRBV12-4 NA CASSPTLAHNYGYTF TGTGCCAGCAGTCCGACGTTGGCCCACAACTATGGCTACACCTTC
TRBJ1-2 NA TRBV5-1 NA CASSKLQGNGYTF TGCGCCAGCAGCAAACTGCAGGGGAATGGCTACACCTTC
TRBJ2-1 many TRBV5-1 TRBD1 CASSLQGYNEQFF TGTGCCAGCAGTTTACAGGGGTACAATGAGCAGTTCTTC
TRBJ2-3 many TRBV29-1 TRBD2 CSVVRTGRGTDTQYF TGCAGCGTTGTTCGTACCGGGAGGGGGACAGATACGCAGTATTTT
TRBJ2-1 few TRBV20-1 TRBD2 CSARASGGTYNEQFF TGCAGTGCTAGAGCTAGCGGGGGAACCTACAATGAGCAGTTCTTC
TRBJ1-2 NA TRBV6-2/TRBV6-3 NA CASGTQGLFYGYTF TGTGCCAGCGGAACCCAGGGGCTTTTCTATGGCTACACCTTC
TRBJ2-5 NA TRBV20-1 NA CSANHGETQYF TGCAGTGCTAATCATGGAGAGACCCAGTACTTC
TRBJ2-3 few TRBV20-1 TRBD2 CSARSSTSGRFDTQYF TGCAGTGCTAGATCTTCGACTAGCGGGAGATTTGATACGCAGTATTTT
TRBJ2-5 many TRBV29-1 TRBD2 CSVLAGGPKETQYF TGCAGCGTACTAGCGGGAGGGCCGAAAGAGACCCAGTACTTC
TRBJ2-1 NA TRBV15 TRBD2 CATSRTSGGARENEQFF TGTGCCACCAGCAGAACTAGCGGGGGGGCCCGGGAGAATGAGCAGTTCTTC
TRBJ2-1 NA TRBV12-3/TRBV12-4 TRBD2 CASRSGGEQFF TGTGCCAGCAGGAGCGGGGGGGAGCAGTTCTTC
TRBJ2-1 many TRBV29-1 NA CSANRQGGNEQFF TGCAGCGCCAACCGACAGGGAGGCAATGAGCAGTTCTTC
TRBJ2-7 few TRBV25-1 NA CASSELFGDSYEQYF TGTGCCAGCAGTGAGTTGTTTGGCGACTCCTACGAGCAGTACTTC
TRBJ2-1 few TRBV28 TRBD2 CASRPAGGSSYNEQFF TGTGCCAGCAGACCCGCGGGAGGGAGCTCCTACAATGAGCAGTTCTTC
TRBJ1-4 few TRBV15 NA CATSRVMGEKLFF TGTGCCACCAGCAGAGTTATGGGTGAAAAACTGTTTTTT
TRBJ1-2 NA TRBV12-3/TRBV12-4 NA CASSLGRRRSYTF TGTGCCAGCAGTTTAGGACGGCGAAGGAGCTACACCTTC
TRBJ1-5 NA TRBV12-3/TRBV12-4 NA CASSSVGDGNQPQHF TGTGCCAGCAGTTCCGTGGGGGACGGGAATCAGCCCCAGCATTTT
TRBJ2-2 few TRBV11-3 TRBD1 CASSDRITGELFF TGTGCCAGTTCGGACAGGATTACCGGGGAGCTGTTTTTT
TRBJ2-7 few TRBV11-2 NA CASSLVDTSYEQYF TGTGCCAGCAGCTTAGTCGATACTTCCTACGAGCAGTACTTC
TRBJ2-2 few TRBV6-5 NA CASSYSVLGTGELFF TGTGCCAGCAGTTACTCGGTCCTGGGGACCGGGGAGCTGTTTTTT
TRBJ2-3 NA TRBV27 NA CASSGYSKGTQYF TGTGCCAGCAGTGGCTATAGCAAGGGGACGCAGTATTTT
TRBJ1-3 NA TRBV15 NA CATSRAPGVGNTIYF TGTGCCACCAGCAGAGCCCCCGGCGTGGGAAACACCATATATTTT
TRBJ2-1 NA TRBV30 TRBD2 CAWRVGLAGANEQFF TGTGCCTGGAGGGTGGGACTAGCGGGAGCGAATGAGCAGTTCTTC
TRBJ2-7 few TRBV6-2/TRBV6-3 NA CASSTGIYEQYF TGTGCCAGCAGTACCGGGATCTACGAGCAGTACTTC
TRBJ2-7 few TRBV12-3/TRBV12-4 TRBD1 CASSLWDRYEQYF TGTGCCAGCAGTTTATGGGACAGGTACGAGCAGTACTTC
TRBJ2-7 NA TRBV9 NA CASSVGHGDSYEQYF TGTGCCAGCAGCGTAGGACACGGGGACTCCTACGAGCAGTACTTC
TRBJ2-2 once TRBV11-2 NA CASSPGKGSTGELFF TGTGCCAGCAGCCCAGGGAAGGGAAGCACCGGGGAGCTGTTTTTT
TRBJ1-1 many TRBV12-3/TRBV12-4 NA CASGYGDTEAFF TGTGCCAGCGGTTATGGAGACACTGAAGCTTTCTTT
TRBJ2-2 few TRBV15 NA CATSWRDRAENTGELFF TGTGCCACCAGCTGGCGGGACAGAGCTGAAAACACCGGGGAGCTGTTTTTT
TRBJ2-3 NA TRBV28 TRBD2 CASTPSGLADITDTQYF TGTGCCAGCACTCCAAGCGGGCTAGCGGATATCACAGATACGCAGTATTTT
TRBJ2-7 NA TRBV25-1 NA CASSPSRDVSYEQYF TGTGCCAGCTCCCCCAGCAGGGACGTAAGTTACGAGCAGTACTTC
TRBJ2-7 few TRBV3-1 NA CASSQELGQSYEQYF TGTGCCAGCAGCCAAGAACTGGGACAAAGCTACGAGCAGTACTTC
TRBJ2-3 few TRBV4-3 NA CASSQGTPTDTQYF TGCGCCAGCAGCCAAGGGACCCCGACAGATACGCAGTATTTT
TRBJ2-5 many TRBV20-1 NA CSAQQWRQETQYF TGCAGTGCTCAACAATGGCGGCAAGAGACCCAGTACTTC
TRBJ2-3 NA TRBV29-1 NA CSVRSVTRSPDTQYF TGCAGCGTTCGATCGGTTACTCGATCTCCAGATACGCAGTATTTT
TRBJ1-5 NA TRBV4-3 NA CASSQDADSNQPQHF TGCGCCAGCAGCCAAGATGCGGATAGCAATCAGCCCCAGCATTTT
TRBJ1-4 few TRBV6-5 NA CASSYFRPGQGGTNEKLFF TGTGCCAGCAGTTACTTTCGCCCCGGCCAGGGCGGGACTAATGAAAAACTGTTTTTT
TRBJ1-5 many TRBV20-1 NA CSARTGGSTPQHF TGCAGTGCTAGGACCGGGGGCTCTACGCCCCAGCATTTT
TRBJ2-2 NA TRBV3-1 NA CASSQVVGELFF TGTGCCAGCAGCCAAGTGGTCGGGGAGCTGTTTTTT
TRBJ2-1 NA TRBV28 TRBD2 CASSRPGRIDLAGGQGNEQFF TGTGCCAGCAGTCGACCCGGGAGGATTGATCTAGCGGGAGGGCAAGGCAATGAGCAGTTCTTC
TRBJ2-7 NA TRBV20-1 TRBD2 CSARWLAGAYEQYF TGCAGTGCTAGGTGGCTAGCGGGGGCCTACGAGCAGTACTTC
TRBJ2-1 few TRBV28 NA CASSPGPETSYNEQFF TGTGCCAGCAGCCCCGGACCGGAGACTTCCTACAATGAGCAGTTCTTC
TRBJ2-1 NA TRBV12-3/TRBV12-4 TRBD2 CASSYLAGGNEQFF TGTGCCAGCAGTTATCTAGCGGGAGGCAATGAGCAGTTCTTC
TRBJ2-7 NA TRBV15 NA CATSREPQSYEQYF TGTGCCACCAGCAGAGAACCACAGTCCTACGAGCAGTACTTC
TRBJ1-1 many TRBV7-9 NA CASSDWNTEAFF TGTGCCAGCAGTGACTGGAACACTGAAGCTTTCTTT